This TCR beta chain was sequenced in a study of T cell changes during pregnancy in multiple sclerosis. The repertoire was sequenced with immunoSEQ multiplex PCR; TCRdb's copy has only in-frame clones and lacks some. Of 50,000 to 60,000 clones detected, over 90% appear once; the ten largest clones hold approximately 0.29%. This CDR3 is built from 17 residues. Germline V gene sequence: CDR1 SGHAT, CDR2 FQNNGV. V trimming: 0 bases; J trimming: 3 bases; junction bases outside the gene matches: 3. The sample in question was CD4+ T cells from peripheral blood mononuclear cells, obtained in the second trimester of pregnancy. The chain uses TRBV11-2 and TRBJ2-5; 14 positions agree with TRBD2. The TCR sequence derives from a female donor with multiple sclerosis, enrolled in a pregnancy study. CDR3 nucleotides: TGTGCCAGCAGCTTAGAGAGACTAGCGGGGGGGAAAGAGACCCAGTACTTC. Its protein is CASSLERLAGGKETQYF.